The 11 T cell receptor beta chains reported below all come from one sample, sequenced in a study of blood T cell repertoires in COVID-19 (dated by TCRdb to about 2020). Library preparation employed the immunoSEQ multiplex PCR assay. TCRdb stores this immuneACCESS table with in-frame sequences only. Part of the clones is absent; in the studies checked, under half of the shortfall reflects unresolved V genes, and no reason is known for the rest. For this sample the table gives a few hundred thousand clones, of which 85% to 90% were detected only once. The ten top clones hold less than 8.5% of the sample. The sequenced sample consisted of peripheral blood. Every receptor here comes from a woman aged 70-85 years with active or convalescent COVID-19.

With regard to this clone: Different DNA sequences within this sample yield the same CDR3. This chain uses TRBV12-3 or TRBV12-4 with TRBJ1-1; D unclear. The ends were cut back, 3 bases at V and 3 bases at J, with 8 bases in the middle. The CDR3 loop spans 13 amino acids. CDR3 protein: CASSLKGDTEAFF. Here the CDR3 DNA reads TGTGCCAGCAGTTTGAAGGGAGACACTGAAGCTTTCTTT.

A few counts support this clone. The chain uses TRBV2 and TRBJ1-5, with D tentatively TRBD1 (5 bases). Between the trimmed V and J ends, which lost 6 bases and 3 bases, there was a span of 12 bases. Germline V CDR1 and CDR2: SNHLY, FYNNEI. This CDR3 has 14 amino acids. The CDR3 DNA follows: TGTGCCAGCAGCGCGGGGCTAGACAATCAGCCCCAGCATTTT. Translated, it gives CASSAGLDNQPQHF.

A single count supports this clone. The rearrangement uses TRBV7-9 and TRBJ2-3; TRBD2 matches 13 bases. CDR3 length: 16 amino acids. Per germline, CDR1 SEHNR and CDR2 FQNEAQ (reference sequence). Germline trimming cut 4 bases from V and 3 bases from J; bases unmatched to any gene: 4. This chain's CDR3 is CASSSTSGGATDTQYF. The DNA for the CDR3 is TGTGCCAGCAGCTCTACTAGCGGGGGGGCAACAGATACGCAGTATTTT.

J is TRBJ2-3 and V is TRBV5-1; 8 bases line up with TRBD2. The germline V gene has CDR1 SGHRS and CDR2 YFSETQ. This CDR3 spans 19 amino acids. With V trimmed by 4 bases and J by 0 bases, 16 bases remained unmatched. CDR3 residues: CASSPTVRIAGSSTDTQYF. The CDR3 coding sequence is TGCGCCAGCAGCCCAACCGTGAGAATAGCGGGGTCGAGCACAGATACGCAGTATTTT.

The rearrangement links TRBV7-2 to TRBJ1-2, with 8 positions matching TRBD1. The junction had 19 bases not matched to a gene; V was cut back by 1 base and J by 9 bases. The CDR3 loop spans 18 amino acids. Germline V gene data show CDR1 as SGHTA and CDR2 as FQGNSA. The CDR3 coding sequence is TGTGCCAGCAGCTTAGAGGGGGCGGGGGTCAGACAGGGGAGGAGCTACACCTTC. Translated: CASSLEGAGVRQGRSYTF.

This rearrangement joins TRBV5-4 to TRBJ2-7; possibly TRBD1 for D (5 bases). Germline V gene sequence: CDR1 SGHNT, CDR2 YYREEE (reference sequence). The CDR3 runs to 13 residues. V was cut by 0 bases and J by 4 bases, with 8 bases left in between. The CDR3 is CASSLAPGYEQYF. The DNA for the CDR3 is TGTGCCAGCAGCTTGGCCCCAGGGTACGAGCAGTACTTC.

In its sample, this clone was seen a few times. The chain employs TRBV24-1 and TRBJ2-2; D possibly corresponds to TRBD2 (6 bases). This CDR3 is built from 18 residues. Germline values: CDR1 KGHDR, CDR2 SFDVKD. V lost 1 base and J lost 0, with 14 bases in between. The CDR3 is CATSDFRGTLTNTGELFF. CDR3 in DNA: TGTGCCACCAGTGATTTTCGGGGGACCCTCACGAACACCGGGGAGCTGTTTTTT.

The V gene is TRBV12-3 or TRBV12-4, the J gene TRBJ1-2; D may be TRBD1 (6 bases). V was shortened by 8 bases and J by 7 bases, with 11 bases between the two germline ends. The CDR3 consists of 11 residues. Written as DNA, the CDR3 is TGTGCCAGCTGGGGGACAAGTGGCTACACCTTC. Protein sequence: CASWGTSGYTF.

This clone was observed a single time. The V and J genes are TRBV19 and TRBJ1-2; 9 bases line up with TRBD1. Trimming cost V 6 bases and J 7 bases; bases outside gene matches: 6. CDR3 length: 13 residues. Germline CDR1 is LNHDA and CDR2 is SQIVND (reference sequence). CDR3 coding DNA: TGTGCCAGTAGAATAACAGGGGGCAGTGGCTACACCTTC. Protein product: CASRITGGSGYTF.

J is TRBJ2-1 and V is TRBV7-2; D not resolved. This CDR3 region has 12 residues. CDR1 SGHTA and CDR2 FQGNSA come from the germline V gene. V was clipped by 5 bases and J by 6 bases, with 8 bases between them. CDR3 nucleotide sequence: TGTGCCAGCAGCCGACTTGCCAATGAGCAGTTCTTC. Protein sequence: CASSRLANEQFF.

This sequence joins TRBV19 and TRBJ1-1; D remains ambiguous. Looked up from germline, CDR1 is LNHDA and CDR2 is SQIVND (reference sequence). The CDR3 runs to 14 residues. V lost 5 bases to trimming and J lost 10 bases, with 20 bases between them. The DNA for the CDR3 is TGTGCCAGTAGTCTCAGGACGCCCGCTCGGGGAGCTTTCTTT. Residues: CASSLRTPARGAFF.